These T cell receptor beta chains were read from a single sample in a study of radiation and T cells in renal cell carcinoma. The method was immunoSEQ multiplex PCR; TCRdb's version includes in-frame clones alone and lacks a portion of them. The sample lists some 16,000 clones; approximately 56% were seen once. The sequencing here drew on tumor tissue, taken from a patient whose treatment was nephrectomy without radiotherapy. These receptors originate from a man aged 40-49 years with renal cell carcinoma. CDR3s include the opening cysteine and the closing phenylalanine or tryptophan. The D gene is left open where the match is weak. Part of the rows lack a size; the others show once, few, many or a class for expanded clones.

clone_size: .
d_call: .
j_call: TRBJ1-1
v_call: TRBV7-6
cdr3_aa: CASSSAGGGGPTEAFF
cdr3_nt: TGTGCCAGCAGCTCCGCCGGAGGGGGGGGCCCTACTGAAGCTTTCTTT

clone_size: .
d_call: TRBD1
j_call: TRBJ2-7
v_call: TRBV6-4
cdr3_aa: CASSEGQGGPYEQYF
cdr3_nt: TGTGCCAGCAGTGAAGGACAGGGGGGACCCTACGAGCAGTACTTC

clone_size: .
d_call: .
j_call: TRBJ1-2
v_call: TRBV11-2
cdr3_aa: CASSLGNYGYTF
cdr3_nt: TGTGCCAGCAGCTTAGGAAACTATGGCTACACCTTC

clone_size: .
d_call: TRBD1
j_call: TRBJ2-5
v_call: TRBV19
cdr3_aa: CASSSLTGEKTQYF
cdr3_nt: TGTGCCAGTAGTTCCCTGACAGGGGAAAAGACCCAGTACTTC

clone_size: .
d_call: .
j_call: TRBJ2-1
v_call: TRBV28
cdr3_aa: CASSLWIATNNEQFF
cdr3_nt: TGTGCCAGCAGTTTATGGATTGCCACTAACAATGAGCAGTTCTTC

clone_size: .
d_call: .
j_call: TRBJ1-2
v_call: TRBV5-6
cdr3_aa: CASSRGLRGYTF
cdr3_nt: TGTGCCAGCAGCCGGGGATTGAGAGGCTACACCTTC

clone_size: .
d_call: TRBD2
j_call: TRBJ2-5
v_call: TRBV25-1
cdr3_aa: CASSEVAGVQETQYF
cdr3_nt: TGTGCCAGCAGTGAAGTAGCGGGGGTCCAAGAAACCCAGTACTTC

clone_size: .
d_call: TRBD2
j_call: TRBJ2-1
v_call: TRBV7-2
cdr3_aa: CASSLVRGGGNEQFF
cdr3_nt: TGTGCCAGCAGCTTAGTGCGGGGGGGAGGAAATGAGCAGTTCTTC

clone_size: .
d_call: .
j_call: TRBJ1-5
v_call: TRBV28
cdr3_aa: CASSLSYSNQPQHF
cdr3_nt: TGTGCCAGCAGTTTATCGTACAGCAATCAGCCCCAGCATTTT

clone_size: .
d_call: TRBD2
j_call: TRBJ2-3
v_call: TRBV5-5
cdr3_aa: CASSFGEGFADTQYF
cdr3_nt: TGTGCCAGCAGCTTTGGGGAGGGCTTCGCAGATACGCAGTATTTT

clone_size: .
d_call: .
j_call: TRBJ1-1
v_call: TRBV25-1
cdr3_aa: CASSVRWVGAEAFF
cdr3_nt: TGTGCCAGCAGTGTAAGGTGGGTAGGAGCTGAAGCTTTCTTT

clone_size: .
d_call: .
j_call: TRBJ2-7
v_call: TRBV11-2
cdr3_aa: CASSLKGYEQYF
cdr3_nt: TGTGCCAGCAGCTTAAAGGGCTACGAGCAGTACTTC

clone_size: .
d_call: .
j_call: TRBJ2-1
v_call: TRBV11-3
cdr3_aa: CASSLGGKRYNEQFF
cdr3_nt: TGTGCCAGCAGTCTGGGGGGAAAAAGGTACAATGAGCAGTTCTTC

clone_size: few
d_call: TRBD1
j_call: TRBJ2-1
v_call: TRBV4-2
cdr3_aa: CASSPGQGDRDEQFF
cdr3_nt: TGTGCCAGCAGCCCTGGACAGGGGGATAGAGATGAGCAGTTCTTC

clone_size: .
d_call: .
j_call: TRBJ1-2
v_call: TRBV6-5
cdr3_aa: CASSELPGQSYTF
cdr3_nt: TGTGCCAGCAGTGAATTACCAGGGCAGAGCTACACCTTC

clone_size: once
d_call: TRBD2
j_call: TRBJ2-5
v_call: TRBV7-9
cdr3_aa: CASSLDSGGETQYF
cdr3_nt: TGTGCCAGCAGCTTAGACAGCGGGGGAGAGACCCAGTACTTC

clone_size: .
d_call: TRBD1
j_call: TRBJ2-3
v_call: TRBV11-2
cdr3_aa: CASSLGQDSTDTQYF
cdr3_nt: TGTGCCAGCAGCCTCGGACAGGATAGCACAGATACGCAGTATTTT

clone_size: .
d_call: .
j_call: TRBJ2-7
v_call: TRBV15
cdr3_aa: CATSRGSVEGYEQYF
cdr3_nt: TGTGCCACCAGCAGAGGGTCGGTTGAGGGCTACGAGCAGTACTTC

clone_size: .
d_call: TRBD1
j_call: TRBJ1-6
v_call: TRBV6-6
cdr3_aa: CASSYHTGTGNSPLHF
cdr3_nt: TGTGCCAGCAGTTATCATACCGGGACAGGGAATTCACCCCTCCACTTT

clone_size: .
d_call: TRBD1
j_call: TRBJ2-7
v_call: TRBV5-5
cdr3_aa: CASSLGGQGAEQYF
cdr3_nt: TGTGCCAGCAGCTTGGGGGGACAGGGGGCCGAGCAGTACTTC

clone_size: .
d_call: TRBD2
j_call: TRBJ2-1
v_call: TRBV5-1
cdr3_aa: CASSASGGYNEQFF
cdr3_nt: TGCGCCAGCAGCGCTAGCGGGGGGTACAATGAGCAGTTCTTC

clone_size: .
d_call: TRBD1
j_call: TRBJ1-3
v_call: TRBV27
cdr3_aa: CATNYRGHSGNTIYF
cdr3_nt: TGTGCCACAAATTACAGGGGCCACTCTGGAAACACCATATATTTT

clone_size: .
d_call: .
j_call: TRBJ1-3
v_call: TRBV6-1
cdr3_aa: CASSPQEIRNTIYF
cdr3_nt: TGTGCCAGCAGTCCCCAGGAGATAAGAAACACCATATATTTT

clone_size: .
d_call: .
j_call: TRBJ2-5
v_call: TRBV9
cdr3_aa: CASSVAAAGIGETQYF
cdr3_nt: TGTGCCAGCAGCGTAGCCGCGGCAGGGATAGGAGAGACCCAGTACTTC

clone_size: .
d_call: TRBD1
j_call: TRBJ1-6
v_call: TRBV9
cdr3_aa: CASSVGGLWDRGTPLHF
cdr3_nt: TGTGCCAGCAGCGTGGGGGGTTTATGGGACAGGGGAACACCCCTCCACTTT

clone_size: .
d_call: .
j_call: TRBJ1-1
v_call: TRBV27
cdr3_aa: CASSLSPKPNTEAFF
cdr3_nt: TGTGCCAGCAGTTTATCGCCGAAACCGAACACTGAAGCTTTCTTT

clone_size: few
d_call: .
j_call: TRBJ1-2
v_call: TRBV4-2
cdr3_aa: CASSQVSGTNGYTF
cdr3_nt: TGTGCCAGCAGCCAAGTGTCGGGGACCAATGGCTACACCTTC

clone_size: few
d_call: .
j_call: TRBJ2-3
v_call: TRBV7-3
cdr3_aa: CASSLVGSSTDTQYF
cdr3_nt: TGTGCCAGCAGCTTAGTAGGATCTAGCACAGATACGCAGTATTTT

clone_size: .
d_call: .
j_call: TRBJ1-1
v_call: TRBV18
cdr3_aa: CASSPDQLEAFF
cdr3_nt: TGTGCCAGCTCACCGGACCAGCTTGAAGCTTTCTTT

clone_size: .
d_call: .
j_call: TRBJ1-1
v_call: TRBV6-6
cdr3_aa: CANSPGPNTEAFF
cdr3_nt: TGTGCCAACTCGCCCGGGCCTAACACTGAAGCTTTCTTT

clone_size: .
d_call: .
j_call: TRBJ1-5
v_call: TRBV19
cdr3_aa: CASRPQGYNQPQHF
cdr3_nt: TGTGCCAGTAGACCTCAGGGATACAATCAGCCCCAGCATTTT

clone_size: .
d_call: TRBD1
j_call: TRBJ1-2
v_call: TRBV7-9
cdr3_aa: CASSPGQDGYGYTF
cdr3_nt: TGTGCCAGCAGCCCAGGACAGGATGGCTATGGCTACACCTTC

clone_size: .
d_call: .
j_call: TRBJ2-7
v_call: TRBV5-1
cdr3_aa: CASSLPGVILEQYF
cdr3_nt: TGCGCCAGCAGCTTGCCGGGGGTCATACTCGAGCAGTACTTC

clone_size: .
d_call: .
j_call: TRBJ1-2
v_call: TRBV6-5
cdr3_aa: CASSYQGSGYTF
cdr3_nt: TGTGCCAGCAGTTACCAGGGTTCGGGCTACACCTTC

clone_size: once
d_call: .
j_call: TRBJ1-1
v_call: TRBV7-8
cdr3_aa: CASTALYTEAFF
cdr3_nt: TGTGCCAGCACCGCGCTGTACACTGAAGCTTTCTTT

clone_size: many
d_call: .
j_call: TRBJ2-1
v_call: TRBV11-3
cdr3_aa: CASSFGGGEQFF
cdr3_nt: TGTGCCAGCAGCTTCGGAGGAGGTGAGCAGTTCTTC

clone_size: few
d_call: TRBD1
j_call: TRBJ1-6
v_call: TRBV2
cdr3_aa: CASSTDRGLSPLHF
cdr3_nt: TGTGCCAGCAGTACCGACAGGGGGCTTTCACCCCTCCACTTT

clone_size: .
d_call: TRBD1
j_call: TRBJ1-1
v_call: TRBV11-3
cdr3_aa: CASSLTGWGTEAFF
cdr3_nt: TGTGCCAGCAGCTTGACAGGGTGGGGGACTGAAGCTTTCTTT

clone_size: .
d_call: TRBD1
j_call: TRBJ2-7
v_call: TRBV20-1
cdr3_aa: CSASTGGWQYF
cdr3_nt: TGCAGTGCCAGCACAGGGGGATGGCAGTACTTC

clone_size: .
d_call: .
j_call: TRBJ2-1
v_call: TRBV11-2
cdr3_aa: CASSYGRGPYNEQFF
cdr3_nt: TGTGCCAGCAGCTATGGCCGGGGCCCCTACAATGAGCAGTTCTTC

clone_size: .
d_call: .
j_call: TRBJ2-4
v_call: TRBV5-6
cdr3_aa: CASSLMGGGNIQYF
cdr3_nt: TGTGCCAGCAGCTTGATGGGGGGTGGAAACATTCAGTACTTC

clone_size: once
d_call: .
j_call: TRBJ2-7
v_call: TRBV5-5
cdr3_aa: CASTPFQGAYEQYF
cdr3_nt: TGTGCCAGCACCCCATTTCAGGGAGCCTACGAGCAGTACTTC

clone_size: .
d_call: .
j_call: TRBJ2-7
v_call: TRBV7-9
cdr3_aa: CASSLQSGGTVGSYEQYF
cdr3_nt: TGTGCCAGCAGCCTCCAAAGCGGAGGGACAGTCGGTTCCTACGAGCAGTACTTC

clone_size: .
d_call: .
j_call: TRBJ1-4
v_call: TRBV5-1
cdr3_aa: CASSLNAATNEKLFF
cdr3_nt: TGCGCCAGCAGCTTGAATGCTGCAACTAATGAAAAACTGTTTTTT

clone_size: .
d_call: .
j_call: TRBJ2-7
v_call: TRBV6-5
cdr3_aa: CASSPTRQRPYEQYF
cdr3_nt: TGTGCCAGCAGTCCGACCAGACAGAGACCCTACGAGCAGTACTTC

clone_size: .
d_call: TRBD1
j_call: TRBJ1-5
v_call: TRBV19
cdr3_aa: CAAGTGDSNQPQHF
cdr3_nt: TGTGCCGCCGGGACAGGGGATAGCAATCAGCCCCAGCATTTT